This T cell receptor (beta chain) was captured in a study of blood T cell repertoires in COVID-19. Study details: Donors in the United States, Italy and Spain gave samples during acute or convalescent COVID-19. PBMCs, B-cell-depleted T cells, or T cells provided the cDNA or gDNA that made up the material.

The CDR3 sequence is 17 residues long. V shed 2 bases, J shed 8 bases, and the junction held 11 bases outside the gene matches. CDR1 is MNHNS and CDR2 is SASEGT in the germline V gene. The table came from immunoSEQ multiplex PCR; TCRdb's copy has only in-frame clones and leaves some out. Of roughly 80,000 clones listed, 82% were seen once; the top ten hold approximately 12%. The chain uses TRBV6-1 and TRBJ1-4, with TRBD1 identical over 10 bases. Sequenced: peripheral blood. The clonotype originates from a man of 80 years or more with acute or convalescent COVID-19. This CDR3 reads CASSEQKTGGPWEKLFF. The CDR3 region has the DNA TGTGCCAGCAGTGAACAAAAGACAGGGGGCCCCTGGGAAAAACTGTTTTTT.